The 14 T cell receptor beta chains below come from one sample, sequenced in a study of regulatory T cells in long-lasting Graves disease. Arm-PCR with iRepertoire HTBI primers amplified the CDR3 regions for these TCR beta libraries. One entry per CDR3 protein results from TCRdb running MiXCR on the multiplex PCR reads. The sample carries around 450,000 distinct CDR3 sequences, 15% recorded once. The time point here: newly diagnosed GD, antithyroid drugs for less than 3 months. PBMC-extracted RNA yielded the TCR library. These data are also associated with another study on T cells in Graves' hyperthyroidism and ophthalmopathy.

Sequenced material: peripheral blood mononuclear cells (PBMCs), taken at new diagnosis, from a patient treated with antithyroid drugs. The receptor source for this set is a young woman with Graves disease.

This clonotype turned up a few times. This chain links TRBV7-8 with TRBJ2-3; D assignment may be TRBD1 or TRBD2 (5 bases each). Per germline, CDR1 SGHVS and CDR2 FQNEAQ. The CDR3 has 14 amino acids. With 5 bases removed from V and 6 bases from J, the gap between germline ends came to 15 bases. CDR3 sequence reads: CASSSRGHQDTQYF. The CDR3 DNA is TGTGCCAGCAGCAGCCGGGGCCATCAGGATACGCAGTATTTT.

This clonotype was found many times. The chain is built from TRBV6-2 or TRBV6-3 and TRBJ2-5; weak D call: TRBD2 (5 bases). This CDR3 is 15 amino acids long. In germline, CDR1 is MNHEY, CDR2 SVGEGT. V was trimmed by 2 bases and J by 4 bases, leaving 14 bases between them. The CDR3 spells CASSYPGGGGETQYF. The CDR3 nucleotides read TGTGCCAGCAGTTACCCAGGAGGTGGTGGAGAGACCCAGTACTTC.

With respect to this clonotype: A clone one base away is much larger, so this may be a read error. The V and J genes are TRBV24-1 and TRBJ2-3; D possibly matches TRBD1 or TRBD2 (5 bases each). Germline V gene lookup returns CDR1 KGHDR and CDR2 SFDVKD. The CDR3 totals 16 residues. The CDR3 DNA follows: TGTGGCACCAGTGATTTAGGGGACCCCGGGCCAGATACGCAGTATTTT. Its translation is CGTSDLGDPGPDTQYF.

This chain connects TRBV6-2 or TRBV6-3 to TRBJ2-1, with TRBD2 matching 11 bases. The germline V gene has CDR1 MNHEY and CDR2 SVGEGT. Losses at the gene ends were 5 bases for V and 3 bases for J; bases not matched to a gene: 12. The CDR3 extends over 18 amino acids. CDR3: CASSPKAAGLADYNEQFF. Here the CDR3 DNA reads TGTGCCAGCAGTCCTAAGGCCGCGGGACTAGCGGACTACAATGAGCAGTTCTTC.

This clonotype occurred once. A much more abundant neighbour one base away suggests this may be a read error. The V and J genes are TRBV2 and TRBJ2-3, with 13 bases identical to TRBD2. From germline, CDR1 is SNHLY and CDR2 FYNNEI. V was clipped by 6 bases and J by 3 bases; unmatched bases: 9. The CDR3 has 17 residues. CDR3 nucleotide sequence: TGTGCCAGCAGATACAAAACTAGCGGGAGGGGGACAGATACGCAGTATTTT. This encodes CASRYKTSGRGTDTQYF.

On this clonotype: A read error may be the cause here, since a much bigger clone is one base away. The chain links TRBV7-6 to TRBJ2-7, with D perhaps TRBD2 (5 bases). The CDR3 is 16 residues long. The germline CDR1 and CDR2 sequences are SGHVS and FNYEAQ. With 6 bases removed from V and 5 bases from J, the gap between germline ends came to 23 bases. Written as DNA, the CDR3 is TGTGCCAGCAGTCGAGTGGAAGCGGCACCTAATGACGAGCAGTACTTC. Protein sequence: CASSRVEAAPNDEQYF. The complete variable domain, with remaining parts taken from reference TRBV7-6 and TRBJ2-7, reads GAGVSQSPRYKVTKRGQDVALRCDPISGHVSLYWYRQALGQGPEFLTYFNYEAQQDKSGLPNDRFSAERPEGSISTLTIQRTEQRDSAMYRCASSRVEAAPNDEQYFGPGTRLTVT.

This chain links TRBV20-1 with TRBJ2-7, with D possibly being TRBD2 (6 bases). Germline loops: CDR1 DFQATT, CDR2 SNEGSKA (reference sequence). V was trimmed by 5 bases and J by 6 bases, leaving 11 bases between them. The CDR3 totals 11 residues. The CDR3 sequence is CSAWERVEQYF. DNA for the CDR3: TGCAGTGCTTGGGAGCGGGTCGAGCAGTACTTC.

This clonotype was seen ten or more times. The J gene is TRBJ1-5, the V gene TRBV2; possibly TRBD1 for D (5 bases). Germline-derived CDR1 and CDR2 are SNHLY and FYNNEI. V was trimmed by 1 base and J by 0 bases, leaving 7 bases between them. The CDR3 consists of 15 residues. The CDR3 spells CASSEVTDSNQPQHF. The CDR3 coding sequence is TGTGCCAGCAGTGAAGTGACAGATAGCAATCAGCCCCAGCATTTT.

The sample holds many counts of this clonotype. The chain recombines TRBV6-1 with TRBJ2-3; TRBD1 matches 10 bases. The CDR3 runs to 15 residues. CDR1 is MNHNS and CDR2 is SASEGT in the germline V gene. The trim removed 6 bases at V and 3 bases at J, leaving 6 bases unmatched. The CDR3 sequence is CASSRDRGRTDTQYF. CDR3 nucleotides: TGTGCCAGCAGCCGAGACAGGGGGCGAACAGATACGCAGTATTTT.

The CDR3 region has the DNA TGTGCCAGCAGCCAAGGCCTAGCGGGTCTCGGGTACGAGCAGTACTTC. Its translation is CASSQGLAGLGYEQYF. The chain uses TRBV3-1 and TRBJ2-7, with 8 positions matching TRBD2. J lost 4 bases, V lost 1 base, and 9 bases had no gene match. The germline V gene encodes CDR1 LGHDT and CDR2 YNNKEL (reference sequence). This CDR3 spans 16 amino acids.

In this sample, this clonotype turned up a few times. This sequence joins TRBV5-1 and TRBJ2-1; D is unresolved. The germline V gene has CDR1 SGHRS and CDR2 YFSETQ. Trimming removed 3 bases at V and 9 bases at J, with 13 bases between. The CDR3 loop spans 13 amino acids. DNA for the CDR3: TGCGCCAGCAGCTATGGTAGTCCGGGTGAGCAGTTCTTC. This codes for CASSYGSPGEQFF. Complete variable domain (other parts from reference TRBV5-1 and TRBJ2-1): KAGVTQTPRYLIKTRGQQVTLSCSPISGHRSVSWYQQTPGQGLQFLFEYFSETQRNKGNFPGRFSGRQFSNSRSEMNVSTLELGDSALYLCASSYGSPGEQFFGPGTRLTVL.

For this clonotype: A much larger clone differs from this one at a single base, so this may be a read error. The rearrangement links TRBV29-1 to TRBJ1-3; D remains unclear. The CDR3 contains 14 residues. Per the germline V gene, CDR1 is SQVTM and CDR2 is ANQGSEA. The CDR3, as DNA: TGCGGCGTTGAAGAGTGGGGCTCTGGAAACACCATATATTTT. It yields the protein CGVEEWGSGNTIYF.

Concerning this clonotype: One end of the junction is discordant with germline, which a read error may explain. The rearrangement links TRBV7-3 to TRBJ2-2; D not certain. Germline V gives CDR1 SGHTA, CDR2 FQGTGA. There are 12 residues in the CDR3. CDR3 amino acids: CACSLSPGELFF. In DNA form, the CDR3 reads TGTGCCTGCAGCTTATCTCCCGGGGAGCTGTTTTTT.

This chain links TRBV4-1 with TRBJ2-1; D not resolved. Germline lookup yields CDR1 MGHRA and CDR2 YSYEKL. V lost 1 base, J lost 9 bases, and 16 bases lay in between. This CDR3 contains 15 residues. CDR3 protein: CASSQGKSPLGEQFF. CDR3 bases: TGCGCCAGCAGCCAAGGTAAAAGTCCGCTTGGTGAGCAGTTCTTC.